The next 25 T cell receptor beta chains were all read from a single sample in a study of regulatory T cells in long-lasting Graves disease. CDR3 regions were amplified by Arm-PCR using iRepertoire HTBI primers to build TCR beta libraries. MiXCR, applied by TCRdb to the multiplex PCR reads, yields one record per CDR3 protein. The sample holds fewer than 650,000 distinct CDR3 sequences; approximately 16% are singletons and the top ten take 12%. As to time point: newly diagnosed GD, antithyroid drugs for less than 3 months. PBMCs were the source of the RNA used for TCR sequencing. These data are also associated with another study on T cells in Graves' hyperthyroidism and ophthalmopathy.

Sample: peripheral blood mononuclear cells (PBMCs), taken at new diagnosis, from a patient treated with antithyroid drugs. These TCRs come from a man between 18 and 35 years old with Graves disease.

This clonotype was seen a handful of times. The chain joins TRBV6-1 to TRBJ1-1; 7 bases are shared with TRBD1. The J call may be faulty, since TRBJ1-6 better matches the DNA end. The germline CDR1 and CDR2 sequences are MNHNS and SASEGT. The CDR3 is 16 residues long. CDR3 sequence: CASSEDVNRGNSPLHF. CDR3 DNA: TGTGCCAGCAGTGAAGATGTAAACAGGGGAAATTCACCCCTCCACTTT.

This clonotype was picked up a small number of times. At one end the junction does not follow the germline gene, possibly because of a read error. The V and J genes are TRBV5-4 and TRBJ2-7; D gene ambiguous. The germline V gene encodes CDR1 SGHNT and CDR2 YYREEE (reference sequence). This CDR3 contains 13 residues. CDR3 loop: CASSPAKAGEKIF. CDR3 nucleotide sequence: TGTGCCAGCAGCCCAGCAAAGGCAGGCGAAAAGATTTTC.

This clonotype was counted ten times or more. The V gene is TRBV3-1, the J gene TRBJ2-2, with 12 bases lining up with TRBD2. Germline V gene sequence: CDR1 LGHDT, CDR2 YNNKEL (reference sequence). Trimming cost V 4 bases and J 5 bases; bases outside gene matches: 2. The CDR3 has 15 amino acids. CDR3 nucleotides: TGTGCCAGCAGCCTTACTAGCGGGAGGACCGGGGAGCTGTTTTTT. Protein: CASSLTSGRTGELFF.

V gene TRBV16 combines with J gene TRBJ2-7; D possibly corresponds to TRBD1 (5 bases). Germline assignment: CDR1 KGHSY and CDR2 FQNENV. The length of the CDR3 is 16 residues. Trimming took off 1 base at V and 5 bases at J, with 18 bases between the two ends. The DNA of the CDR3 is TGTGCCAGCAGCCAATTAGGCGGTCAGGGTATCCACGAGCAGTACTTC. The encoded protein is CASSQLGGQGIHEQYF.

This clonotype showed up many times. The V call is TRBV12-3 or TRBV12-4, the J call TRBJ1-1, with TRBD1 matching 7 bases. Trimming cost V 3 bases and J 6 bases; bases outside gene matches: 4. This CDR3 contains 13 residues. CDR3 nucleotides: TGTGCCAGCAGTTTCCGACAGGGTTCTGAAGCTTTCTTT. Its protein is CASSFRQGSEAFF.

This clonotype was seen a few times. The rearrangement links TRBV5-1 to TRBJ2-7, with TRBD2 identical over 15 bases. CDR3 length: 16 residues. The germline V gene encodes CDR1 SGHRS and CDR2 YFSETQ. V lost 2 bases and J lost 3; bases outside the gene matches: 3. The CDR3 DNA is TGCGCCAGCAGCTTTTTGGGACTAGCGGGAGGCTACGAGCAGTACTTC. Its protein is CASSFLGLAGGYEQYF.

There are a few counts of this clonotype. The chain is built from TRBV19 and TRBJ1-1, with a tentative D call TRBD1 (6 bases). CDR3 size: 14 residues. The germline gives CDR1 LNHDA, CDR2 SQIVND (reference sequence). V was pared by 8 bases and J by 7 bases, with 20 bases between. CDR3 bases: TGTGCCAGTGCAATCCTGGGGGGCGAGGGTGAAGCTTTCTTT. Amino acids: CASAILGGEGEAFF.

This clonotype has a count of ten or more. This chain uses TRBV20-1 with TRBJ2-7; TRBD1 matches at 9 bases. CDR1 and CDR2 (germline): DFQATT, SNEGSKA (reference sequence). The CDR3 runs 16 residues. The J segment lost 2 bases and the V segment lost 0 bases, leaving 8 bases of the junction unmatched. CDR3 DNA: TGCAGTGCTAGAGATGTTGGGACAGGGAAGGCCTACGAGCAGTACTTC. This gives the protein CSARDVGTGKAYEQYF.

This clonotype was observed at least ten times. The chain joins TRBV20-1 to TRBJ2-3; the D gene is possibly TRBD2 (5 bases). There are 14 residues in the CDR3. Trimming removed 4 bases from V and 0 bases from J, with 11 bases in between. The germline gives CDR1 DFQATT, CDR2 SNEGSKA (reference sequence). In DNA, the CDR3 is TGCAGTGCTACAAGCCGGGGTAGCACAGATACGCAGTATTTT. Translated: CSATSRGSTDTQYF.

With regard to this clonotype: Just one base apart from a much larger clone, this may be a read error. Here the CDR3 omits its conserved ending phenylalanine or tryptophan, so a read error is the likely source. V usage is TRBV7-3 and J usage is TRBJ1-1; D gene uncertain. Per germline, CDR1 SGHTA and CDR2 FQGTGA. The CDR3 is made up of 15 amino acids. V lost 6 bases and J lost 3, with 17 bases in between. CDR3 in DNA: TGTGCCAGCAGTTTAGCCCGGGATATGGACACTGAAGCTTTCTGT. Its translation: CASSLARDMDTEAFC.

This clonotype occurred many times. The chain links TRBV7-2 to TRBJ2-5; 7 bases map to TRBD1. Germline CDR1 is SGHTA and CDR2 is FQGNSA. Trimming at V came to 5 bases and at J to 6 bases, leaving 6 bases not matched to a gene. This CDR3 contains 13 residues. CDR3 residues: CASSTQRGQTQYF. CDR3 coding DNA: TGTGCCAGCAGCACCCAGAGGGGGCAGACCCAGTACTTC.

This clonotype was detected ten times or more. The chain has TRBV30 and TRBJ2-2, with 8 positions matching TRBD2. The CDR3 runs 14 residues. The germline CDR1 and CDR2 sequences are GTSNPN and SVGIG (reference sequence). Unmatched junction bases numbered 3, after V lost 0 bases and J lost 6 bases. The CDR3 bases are TGTGCCTGGAGTGTATTGCGGGAGGCCGGGGAGCTGTTTTTT. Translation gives CAWSVLREAGELFF.

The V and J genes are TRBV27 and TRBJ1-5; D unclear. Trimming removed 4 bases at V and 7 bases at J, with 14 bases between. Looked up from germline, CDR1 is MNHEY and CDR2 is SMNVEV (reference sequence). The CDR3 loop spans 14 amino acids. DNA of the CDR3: TGTGCCAGCAGTTATTTTGGGGAAGGCCAGCCCCAGCATTTT. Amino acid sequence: CASSYFGEGQPQHF.

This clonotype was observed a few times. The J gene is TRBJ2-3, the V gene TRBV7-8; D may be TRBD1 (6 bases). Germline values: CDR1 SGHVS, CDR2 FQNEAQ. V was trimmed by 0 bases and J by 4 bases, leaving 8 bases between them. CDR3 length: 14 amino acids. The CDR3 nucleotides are TGTGCCAGCAGCTTAGCACAGGGAGCAGATACGCAGTATTTT. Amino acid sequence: CASSLAQGADTQYF.

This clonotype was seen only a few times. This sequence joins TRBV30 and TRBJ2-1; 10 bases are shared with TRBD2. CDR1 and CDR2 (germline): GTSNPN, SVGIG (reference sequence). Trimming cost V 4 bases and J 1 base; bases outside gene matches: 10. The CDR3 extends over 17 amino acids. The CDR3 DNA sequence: TGTGCCTGGAAAGGAGGGTGGACTAGCGGTTCCTACAATGAGCAGTTCTTC. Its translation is CAWKGGWTSGSYNEQFF. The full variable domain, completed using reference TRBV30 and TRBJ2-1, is SQTIHQWPATLVQPVGSPLSLECTVEGTSNPNLYWYRQAAGRGLQLLFYSVGIGQISSEVPQNLSASRPQDRQFILSSKKLLLSDSGFYLCAWKGGWTSGSYNEQFFGPGTRLTVL.

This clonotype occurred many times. The CDR3 loop reads CASSPTGADGYTF. CDR3 coding DNA: TGTGCCAGCTCACCAACGGGGGCAGATGGCTACACCTTC. The chain recombines TRBV18 with TRBJ1-2; D is perhaps TRBD1 (6 bases). CDR3 size: 13 residues. The germline V gene has CDR1 KGHSH and CDR2 LQKENI. V was pared by 2 bases and J by 6 bases, with 10 bases between.

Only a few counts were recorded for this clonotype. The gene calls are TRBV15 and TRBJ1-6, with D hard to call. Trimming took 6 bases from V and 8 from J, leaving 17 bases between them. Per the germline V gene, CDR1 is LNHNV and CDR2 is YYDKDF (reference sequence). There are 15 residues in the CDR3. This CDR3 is CATREGLSRDSPLHF. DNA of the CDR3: TGTGCCACCAGGGAGGGATTAAGTCGGGATTCACCCCTCCACTTT.

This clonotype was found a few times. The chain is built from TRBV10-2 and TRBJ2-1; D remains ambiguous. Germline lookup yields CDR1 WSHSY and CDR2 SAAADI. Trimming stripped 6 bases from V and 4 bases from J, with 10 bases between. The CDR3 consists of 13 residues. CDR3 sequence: CASSPDLYNEQFF. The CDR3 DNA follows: TGCGCCAGCAGCCCGGACCTATACAATGAGCAGTTCTTC.

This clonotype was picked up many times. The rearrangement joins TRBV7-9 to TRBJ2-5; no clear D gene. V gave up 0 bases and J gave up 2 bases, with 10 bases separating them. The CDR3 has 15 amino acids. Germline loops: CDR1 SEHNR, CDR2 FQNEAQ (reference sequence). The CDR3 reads CASSLAPPPQETQYF. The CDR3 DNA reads TGTGCCAGCAGCTTAGCGCCCCCTCCACAAGAGACCCAGTACTTC. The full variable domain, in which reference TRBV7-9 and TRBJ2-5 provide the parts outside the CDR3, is DTGVSQNPRHKITKRGQNVTFRCDPISEHNRLYWYRQTLGQGPEFLTYFQNEAQLEKSRLLSDRFSAERPKGSFSTLEIQRTEQGDSAMYLCASSLAPPPQETQYFGPGTRLLVL.

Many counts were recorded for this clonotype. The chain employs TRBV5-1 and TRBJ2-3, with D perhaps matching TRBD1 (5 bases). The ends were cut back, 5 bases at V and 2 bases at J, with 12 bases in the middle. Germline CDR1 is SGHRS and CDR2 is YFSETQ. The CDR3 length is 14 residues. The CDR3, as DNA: TGCGCCAGCAGTCCCGGACAAAACACAGATACGCAGTATTTT. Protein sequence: CASSPGQNTDTQYF.

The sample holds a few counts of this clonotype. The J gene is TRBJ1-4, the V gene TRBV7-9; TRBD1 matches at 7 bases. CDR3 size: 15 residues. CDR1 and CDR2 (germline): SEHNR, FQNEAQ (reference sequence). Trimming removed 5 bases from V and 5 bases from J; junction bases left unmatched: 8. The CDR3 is CASSVLGQLNEKLFF. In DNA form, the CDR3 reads TGTGCCAGCAGCGTGTTGGGACAGCTAAATGAAAAACTGTTTTTT.

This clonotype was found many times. The CDR3 reads CRANRGASATDTQYF. Here the CDR3 DNA reads TGCAGGGCGAACCGTGGCGCTAGCGCCACAGATACGCAGTATTTT. V is TRBV20-1 and J is TRBJ2-3, with D possibly being TRBD2 (6 bases). This CDR3 region has 15 residues. From germline, CDR1 is DFQATT and CDR2 SNEGSKA (reference sequence).

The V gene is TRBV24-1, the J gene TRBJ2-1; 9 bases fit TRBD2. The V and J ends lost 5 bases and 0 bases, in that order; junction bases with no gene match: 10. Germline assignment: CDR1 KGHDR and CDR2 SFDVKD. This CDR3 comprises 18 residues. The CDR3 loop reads CATSGASGTESSYNEQFF. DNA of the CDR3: TGTGCCACCAGTGGGGCTAGCGGGACAGAGAGCTCCTACAATGAGCAGTTCTTC.

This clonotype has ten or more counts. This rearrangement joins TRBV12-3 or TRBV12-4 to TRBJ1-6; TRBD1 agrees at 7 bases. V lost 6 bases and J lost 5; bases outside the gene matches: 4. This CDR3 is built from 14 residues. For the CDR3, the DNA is TGTGCCAGCAGGCGGGACAGCCATAATTCACCCCTCCACTTT. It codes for CASRRDSHNSPLHF.

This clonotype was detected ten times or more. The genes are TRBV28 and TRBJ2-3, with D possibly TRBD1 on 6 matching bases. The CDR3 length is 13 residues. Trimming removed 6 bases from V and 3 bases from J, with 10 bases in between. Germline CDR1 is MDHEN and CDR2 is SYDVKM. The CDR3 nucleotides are TGTGCCAGCAGATCCCAGGGGACAGATACGCAGTATTTT. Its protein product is CASRSQGTDTQYF.